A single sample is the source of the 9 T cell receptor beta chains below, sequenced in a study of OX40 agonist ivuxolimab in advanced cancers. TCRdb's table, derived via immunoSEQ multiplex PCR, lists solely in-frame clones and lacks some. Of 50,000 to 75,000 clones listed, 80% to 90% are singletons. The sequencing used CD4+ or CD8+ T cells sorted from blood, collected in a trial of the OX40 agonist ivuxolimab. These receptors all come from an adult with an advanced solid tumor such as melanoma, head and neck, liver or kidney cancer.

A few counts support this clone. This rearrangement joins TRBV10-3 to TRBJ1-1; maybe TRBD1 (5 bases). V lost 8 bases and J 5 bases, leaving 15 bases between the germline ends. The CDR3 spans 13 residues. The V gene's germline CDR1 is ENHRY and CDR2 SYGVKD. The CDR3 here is CAIAGDPGTEAFF. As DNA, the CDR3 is TGTGCCATCGCCGGGGACCCAGGGACTGAAGCTTTCTTT.

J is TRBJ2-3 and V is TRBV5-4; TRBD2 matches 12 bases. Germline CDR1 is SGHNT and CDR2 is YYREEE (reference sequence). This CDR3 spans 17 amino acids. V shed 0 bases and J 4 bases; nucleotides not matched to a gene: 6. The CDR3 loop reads CASSLATSGGIADTQYF. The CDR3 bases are TGTGCCAGCAGCTTGGCTACTAGCGGGGGGATCGCAGATACGCAGTATTTT.

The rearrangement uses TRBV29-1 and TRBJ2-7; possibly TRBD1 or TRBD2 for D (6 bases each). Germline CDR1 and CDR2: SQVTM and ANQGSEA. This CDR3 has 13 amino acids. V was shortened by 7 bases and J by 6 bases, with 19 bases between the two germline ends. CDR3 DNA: TGCAGCGGCCGCGTGGTGGAGGGGGGCGAGCAGTACTTC. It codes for CSGRVVEGGEQYF.

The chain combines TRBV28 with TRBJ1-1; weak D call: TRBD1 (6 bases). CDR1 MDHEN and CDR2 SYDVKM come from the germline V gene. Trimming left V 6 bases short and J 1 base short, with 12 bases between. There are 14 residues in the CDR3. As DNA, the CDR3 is TGTGCCAGCAGGTCCCCCAGGGGGAACACTGAAGCTTTCTTT. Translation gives CASRSPRGNTEAFF.

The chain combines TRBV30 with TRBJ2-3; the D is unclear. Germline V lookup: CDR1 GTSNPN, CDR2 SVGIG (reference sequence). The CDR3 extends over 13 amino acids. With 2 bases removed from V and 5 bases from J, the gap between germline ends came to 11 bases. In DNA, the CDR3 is TGTGCCTGGAGTTGGCAAGGTGGAGATACGCAGTATTTT. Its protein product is CAWSWQGGDTQYF. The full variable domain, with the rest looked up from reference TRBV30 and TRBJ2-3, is SQTIHQWPATLVQPVGSPLSLECTVEGTSNPNLYWYRQAAGRGLQLLFYSVGIGQISSEVPQNLSASRPQDRQFILSSKKLLLSDSGFYLCAWSWQGGDTQYFGPGTRLTVL.

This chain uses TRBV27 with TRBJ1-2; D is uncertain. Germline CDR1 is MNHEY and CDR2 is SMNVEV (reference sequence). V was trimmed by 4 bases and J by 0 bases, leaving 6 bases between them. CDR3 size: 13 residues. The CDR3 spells CASSYQANYGYTF. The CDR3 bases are TGTGCCAGCAGTTACCAAGCTAACTATGGCTACACCTTC.

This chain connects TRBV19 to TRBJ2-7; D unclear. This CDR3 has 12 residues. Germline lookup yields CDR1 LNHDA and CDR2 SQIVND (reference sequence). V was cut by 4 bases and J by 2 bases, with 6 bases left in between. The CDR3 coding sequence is TGTGCCAGTAGTAAAGGGACCTACGAGCAGTACTTC. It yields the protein CASSKGTYEQYF.

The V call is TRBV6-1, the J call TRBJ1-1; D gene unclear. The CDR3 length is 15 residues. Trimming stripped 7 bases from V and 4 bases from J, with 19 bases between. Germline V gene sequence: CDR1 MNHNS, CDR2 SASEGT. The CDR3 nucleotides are TGTGCCAGCACCCGGGTCGCCTCTCGGGGCACTGAAGCTTTCTTT. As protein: CASTRVASRGTEAFF.

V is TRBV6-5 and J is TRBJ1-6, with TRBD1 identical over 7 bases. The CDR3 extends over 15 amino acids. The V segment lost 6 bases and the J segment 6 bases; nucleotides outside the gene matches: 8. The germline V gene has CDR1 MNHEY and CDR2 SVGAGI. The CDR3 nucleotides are TGTGCCAGCAGACTAGAGGGGGCCCGTAATTCACCCCTCCACTTT. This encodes CASRLEGARNSPLHF.